A single sample gave rise to the 19 T cell receptor beta chains below, sequenced in a study of cytomegalovirus exposure and HLA in healthy donors. Both 60 Vbeta primers and 13 Jbeta primers went into the PCR. Clones were sequenced by immunoSEQ multiplex PCR, and TCRdb holds only the in-frame ones, with some missing. The sample lists 100,000 to 130,000 clones, roughly 87% seen once, with 2% to 3% in the top ten. Sequenced sample: PBMCs. These receptors were obtained from a man aged 25-40 years in good health and CMV-seropositive.

The V and J genes are TRBV4-1 and TRBJ1-2; D may be TRBD1 (5 bases). Germline V gene data show CDR1 as MGHRA and CDR2 as YSYEKL. The length of the CDR3 is 15 residues. V was pared by 5 bases and J by 4 bases, with 17 bases between. As DNA, the CDR3 is TGCGCCAGCAGCTCATCTCAGGGATTAGGCTATGGCTACACCTTC. Translation: CASSSSQGLGYGYTF.

The chain has TRBV9 and TRBJ1-1; TRBD1 matches 9 bases. CDR3 size: 14 residues. Unmatched junction bases numbered 12, after V lost 3 bases and J lost 12 bases. CDR1 and CDR2 from the germline V gene are SGDLS and YYNGEE. The CDR3: CASSDRERTGATFF. Written as DNA, the CDR3 is TGTGCCAGCAGCGATAGGGAACGGACAGGGGCGACTTTCTTT.

The rearrangement links TRBV6-4 to TRBJ2-3, with TRBD2 identical over 7 bases. Losses at the gene ends were 5 bases for V and 1 base for J; bases not matched to a gene: 0. The CDR3 covers 13 residues. CDR1 is MRHNA and CDR2 is SNTAGT in the germline V gene. The CDR3 reads CASSSGGTDTQYF. CDR3 sequence (DNA): TGTGCCAGCAGTAGCGGGGGCACAGATACGCAGTATTTT.

This clone was recorded a few times. The chain is built from TRBV9 and TRBJ1-1; TRBD1 matches at 8 bases. V shed 3 bases and J 7 bases; nucleotides not matched to a gene: 14. The CDR3 is 16 residues long. Germline assignment: CDR1 SGDLS and CDR2 YYNGEE. The CDR3 DNA reads TGTGCCAGCAGCGCTGGGGGAGGGGGACAGGTGCTTGAAGCTTTCTTT. Its protein is CASSAGGGGQVLEAFF.

The V and J genes are TRBV5-1 and TRBJ2-7, with 8 bases aligning to TRBD1. This CDR3 region has 15 residues. The V and J ends lost 4 bases and 5 bases, in that order; junction bases with no gene match: 11. Germline CDR1 reads SGHRS; CDR2 reads YFSETQ. As DNA, the CDR3 is TGCGCCAGCAGCCGACAGGGGAACTTTGACGACGAGCAGTACTTC. It is translated as CASSRQGNFDDEQYF. Supplemented by reference TRBV5-1 and TRBJ2-7, the full variable domain reads KAGVTQTPRYLIKTRGQQVTLSCSPISGHRSVSWYQQTPGQGLQFLFEYFSETQRNKGNFPGRFSGRQFSNSRSEMNVSTLELGDSALYLCASSRQGNFDDEQYFGPGTRLTVT.

In nucleotides, the CDR3 is TGTGCCAGCAGCCCCGGACAGAACACTGAAGCTTTCTTT. Its protein is CASSPGQNTEAFF. This rearrangement joins TRBV6-1 to TRBJ1-1; a weak D match, TRBD1 (5 bases). This CDR3 region has 13 residues. The V gene lost 6 bases and the J gene lost 1 base, with 9 bases spanning the gap. Germline V gene sequence: CDR1 MNHNS, CDR2 SASEGT.

The count of this clone is one. Distinct nucleotide sequences in the sample also encode this CDR3. The V and J genes are TRBV18 and TRBJ2-1; possibly TRBD2 for D (5 bases). The CDR3 has 13 amino acids. V lost 6 bases to trimming and J lost 5 bases, with 11 bases between them. CDR1 is KGHSH and CDR2 is LQKENI in the germline V gene. CDR3 DNA sequence: TGTGCCAGCTCCCCCCAGGAGGACAATGAGCAGTTCTTC. It translates to CASSPQEDNEQFF.

The gene calls are TRBV7-8 and TRBJ1-1, with D unresolved. The V end lost 1 base, the J end lost 1 base, and 7 bases lay between the germline ends. This CDR3 region has 14 residues. The germline V gene has CDR1 SGHVS and CDR2 FQNEAQ. This chain's CDR3 is CASSLGTGNTEAFF. CDR3 nucleotide sequence: TGTGCCAGCAGCTTAGGAACGGGGAACACTGAAGCTTTCTTT.

This clone was counted only a few times. The J gene is TRBJ2-3, the V gene TRBV6-1; D may be TRBD2 (6 bases). The CDR3 is 14 amino acids. Germline assignment: CDR1 MNHNS and CDR2 SASEGT. Trimming shortened V by 11 bases and J by 0 bases, and 15 bases separated the two germline ends. The CDR3: CAGGTLFSTDTQYF. CDR3 sequence (DNA): TGTGCCGGCGGGACTCTCTTTAGCACAGATACGCAGTATTTT.

V gene TRBV10-2 combines with J gene TRBJ2-7, with D unclear. V lost 2 bases and J 1 base, leaving 9 bases between the germline ends. The CDR3 runs to 14 residues. Germline V gene data show CDR1 as WSHSY and CDR2 as SAAADI. In DNA form, the CDR3 reads TGCGCCAGCAGTGAGCAGGTCAGGTCCTACGAGCAGTACTTC. This encodes CASSEQVRSYEQYF.

This clone was seen only once. This chain uses TRBV6-5 with TRBJ2-7; TRBD2 matches 8 bases. V lost 5 bases to trimming and J lost 3 bases; unmatched junction nucleotides: 6. The length of the CDR3 is 14 residues. Germline CDR1 reads MNHEY; CDR2 reads SVGAGI. The CDR3 DNA sequence: TGTGCCAGCAGTCCCGGGGGGGAGGTCTACGAGCAGTACTTC. Translated: CASSPGGEVYEQYF.

The J gene is TRBJ2-2, the V gene TRBV10-3; TRBD1 matches 8 bases. CDR1 ENHRY and CDR2 SYGVKD come from the germline V gene. CDR3 length: 16 amino acids. Unmatched junction bases numbered 11, after V lost 5 bases and J lost 6 bases. CDR3 nucleotides: TGTGCCATCAGTAGTGTACAGGGGGACGAACCCGGGGAGCTGTTTTTT. It specifies CAISSVQGDEPGELFF.

This chain connects TRBV7-9 to TRBJ2-2; 7 bases are shared with TRBD2. Germline CDR1 reads SEHNR; CDR2 reads FQNEAQ (reference sequence). The CDR3 has 14 amino acids. The V and J ends lost 6 bases and 3 bases, in that order; junction bases with no gene match: 4. As DNA, the CDR3 is TGTGCCAGCAGGGGACGGGGGGACACCGGGGAGCTGTTTTTT. Its translation is CASRGRGDTGELFF.

The J gene is TRBJ1-4, the V gene TRBV7-6, with TRBD1 matching 9 bases. V lost 5 bases, J lost 7 bases, and 5 bases stayed unmatched. The germline V gene encodes CDR1 SGHVS and CDR2 FNYEAQ. The CDR3 loop spans 14 amino acids. The CDR3 loop is CASSRGQGSEKLFF. The DNA of the CDR3 is TGTGCCAGCAGCCGGGGACAGGGATCTGAAAAACTGTTTTTT. The full variable domain, rest sourced from reference TRBV7-6 and TRBJ1-4, is GAGVSQSPRYKVTKRGQDVALRCDPISGHVSLYWYRQALGQGPEFLTYFNYEAQQDKSGLPNDRFSAERPEGSISTLTIQRTEQRDSAMYRCASSRGQGSEKLFFGSGTQLSVL.

V is TRBV21-1 and J is TRBJ2-7; the table's D call, TRBD1, has no DNA check behind it. TRBV21-1 has pseudogene status. This CDR3 spans 12 amino acids. CDR3 sequence (DNA): TGTGCCAGCAGCAAAGAGGCAGGGGGCTTGAACTTC. Protein sequence: CASSKEAGGLNF.

The chain couples TRBV6-1 to TRBJ2-5; 7 nucleotides line up with TRBD2. The CDR3 is 16 residues long. Germline CDR1 and CDR2: MNHNS and SASEGT. Trimming at V came to 2 bases and at J to 3 bases, leaving 9 bases not matched to a gene. The CDR3 spells CASSELVGGSEETQYF. The CDR3, as DNA: TGTGCCAGCAGTGAATTGGTGGGAGGGTCTGAAGAGACCCAGTACTTC.

The gene calls are TRBV6-5 and TRBJ2-2, with D perhaps matching TRBD1 (6 bases). Germline CDR1 is MNHEY and CDR2 is SVGAGI. The CDR3 runs 15 residues. V was cut by 4 bases and J by 6 bases, with 15 bases left in between. CDR3 amino acids: CASSFTYREAGELFF. CDR3 nucleotide sequence: TGTGCCAGCAGTTTTACCTACAGGGAAGCCGGGGAGCTGTTTTTT.

The table lists this clone with a count of one. The genes are TRBV5-1 and TRBJ2-7; D gene unclear. The germline CDR1 and CDR2 sequences are SGHRS and YFSETQ. Trimming removed 0 bases from V and 2 bases from J, with 12 bases in between. There are 15 residues in the CDR3. CDR3 sequence: CASSLGWATPYEQYF. The DNA for the CDR3 is TGCGCCAGCAGCTTGGGCTGGGCAACTCCCTACGAGCAGTACTTC. The full variable domain, rest sourced from reference TRBV5-1 and TRBJ2-7, is KAGVTQTPRYLIKTRGQQVTLSCSPISGHRSVSWYQQTPGQGLQFLFEYFSETQRNKGNFPGRFSGRQFSNSRSEMNVSTLELGDSALYLCASSLGWATPYEQYFGPGTRLTVT.

The chain couples TRBV4-1 to TRBJ1-2; TRBD1 matches at 11 bases. V gave up 4 bases and J gave up 2 bases; unmatched junction bases: 3. CDR3 length: 15 amino acids. The germline CDR1 and CDR2 sequences are MGHRA and YSYEKL. This CDR3 reads CASSLGQGANYGYTF. The CDR3 region has the DNA TGCGCCAGCAGCCTAGGACAGGGGGCAAACTATGGCTACACCTTC.